This TCR beta chain was identified during a study of blood T cell repertoires in COVID-19. At the level of the study: There were acute and convalescent COVID-19 samples, and they came from the United States, Italy and Spain.

Original processing notes: It was from reference gene primer amplification that nucleated cell counts were estimated. Data came from immunoSEQ multiplex PCR; TCRdb stores just in-frame clones and leaves some out. That table is the source of V, J and clone size, and D and trimming were worked out from the DNA. The data contain about 130,000 clones, approximately 85% of them singletons. This CDR3 comprises 13 residues. The V end was cut by 4 bases, the J end by 6 bases, with 12 bases between. Germline CDR1 and CDR2: SGHNT and YYREEE (reference sequence). This chain joins TRBV5-4 and TRBJ2-3; D is ambiguous. Sequenced sample: peripheral blood. The clonotype was recovered from a woman of 80 years or more with COVID-19, enrolled during active disease. The CDR3 DNA is TGTGCCAGCAGCCAAACCCCCGCGGATACGCAGTATTTT. Encoded protein: CASSQTPADTQYF.